Following are 18 T cell receptor beta chains from one sample sequenced in a study of blood T cell repertoires in COVID-19. Using immunoSEQ multiplex PCR, the repertoire was profiled, and TCRdb retains in-frame clones only, with some absent. The data hold approximately 85,000 clones, with about nine tenths observed a single time. The sequenced sample consisted of peripheral blood. The receptors were sampled from a man in his fifties or sixties with active or convalescent COVID-19.

A single count supports this clone. The chain employs TRBV11-2 and TRBJ2-3; tentative D call: TRBD1 (8 bases). V was shortened by 5 bases and J by 6 bases, with 18 bases between the two germline ends. The germline gives CDR1 SGHAT, CDR2 FQNNGV. The length of the CDR3 is 15 residues. CDR3 nucleotide sequence: TGTGCCAGCAGCCCACAGGGGGGGGCAGGTGATACGCAGTATTTT. This encodes CASSPQGGAGDTQYF.

The DNA for the CDR3 is TGCGCCAGCAGCCTGACTAGCGGGAGGGCCCACGAGCAGTACTTC. The encoded protein is CASSLTSGRAHEQYF. This chain joins TRBV4-1 and TRBJ2-7; 14 nucleotides line up with TRBD2. CDR3 size: 15 residues. Trimming removed 4 bases from V and 5 bases from J; junction bases left unmatched: 4. Per germline, CDR1 MGHRA and CDR2 YSYEKL.

This clone was seen a single time. The chain carries TRBV5-8 and TRBJ2-3; 7 bases line up with TRBD1. Per germline, CDR1 SGHTS and CDR2 YDEGEE. This CDR3 contains 17 residues. The V gene end was trimmed by 3 bases and the J gene end by 6 bases; junction bases not matched to a gene: 16. The chain's CDR3 is CASSSDQGVIGTDTQYF. CDR3 nucleotide sequence: TGTGCCAGCAGCTCCGACCAGGGGGTAATTGGGACGGATACGCAGTATTTT.

This clone came up once. The genes are TRBV29-1 and TRBJ1-3, with TRBD1 matching over 10 bases. Germline V gene sequence: CDR1 SQVTM, CDR2 ANQGSEA. The CDR3 loop spans 15 amino acids. The CDR3 sequence: CSGTGQGGEGNTIYF. CDR3 DNA: TGCAGTGGGACCGGACAGGGGGGTGAGGGAAACACCATATATTTT.

The V gene is TRBV4-3, the J gene TRBJ1-4; 8 positions agree with TRBD1. V trimming: 2 bases; J trimming: 8 bases; junction bases outside the gene matches: 7. CDR1 LGHNA and CDR2 YSLEER come from the germline V gene. The CDR3 has 15 amino acids. Written as DNA, the CDR3 is TGCGCCAGCAGCCAACAGACAGGGGCTGGGGAAAAACTGTTTTTT. It is translated as CASSQQTGAGEKLFF.

This clone was counted a single time. V is TRBV19 and J is TRBJ2-7; 8 nucleotides line up with TRBD1. Trimming at V came to 1 base and at J to 4 bases, leaving 6 bases not matched to a gene. The V gene's germline CDR1 is LNHDA and CDR2 SQIVND (reference sequence). The CDR3 consists of 15 residues. CDR3 loop: CASSIGDRLKYEQYF. In DNA, the CDR3 is TGTGCCAGTAGTATAGGGGACAGGTTGAAATACGAGCAGTACTTC.

V and J are TRBV6-2 or TRBV6-3 and TRBJ1-3; 7 bases are a match to TRBD1. J lost 4 bases, V lost 6 bases, and 15 bases had no gene match. Germline V gives CDR1 MNHEY, CDR2 SVGEGT. The CDR3 length is 17 residues. CDR3: CASSPSAGKGQGNTIYF. The CDR3 nucleotides are TGTGCCAGCAGCCCTTCAGCGGGTAAGGGACAGGGAAACACCATATATTTT.

The chain couples TRBV6-5 to TRBJ2-5; D perhaps matches TRBD1 (6 bases). The V gene lost 2 bases and the J gene lost 4 bases, with 17 bases spanning the gap. The CDR3 sequence is 16 residues long. Germline V gene sequence: CDR1 MNHEY, CDR2 SVGAGI. The CDR3 reads CASSYPGGGDAETQYF. CDR3 DNA: TGTGCCAGCAGTTACCCGGGTGGGGGCGATGCAGAGACCCAGTACTTC.

This clone is a singleton in its sample. The V and J genes are TRBV9 and TRBJ2-7; 7 positions agree with TRBD1. The ends lost 6 bases at V and 5 bases at J; junction bases unmatched: 17. Germline loops: CDR1 SGDLS, CDR2 YYNGEE. The CDR3 spans 16 residues. The CDR3 region has the DNA TGTGCCAGCACGATAAGAGGGGGCCCCAATCTCCACGAGCAGTACTTC. Translated, it gives CASTIRGGPNLHEQYF.

This clone was recorded a few times. This chain uses TRBV20-1 with TRBJ1-5; a weak D match, TRBD1 (5 bases). The CDR3 consists of 11 residues. V shed 5 bases and J shed 6 bases, with 8 bases lying between them. CDR1 is DFQATT and CDR2 is SNEGSKA in the germline V gene (reference sequence). CDR3 region: CSAAGSQPQHF. DNA for the CDR3: TGCAGTGCTGCAGGGTCTCAGCCCCAGCATTTT.

J is TRBJ1-2 and V is TRBV3-1 (or the pseudogene TRBV3-2), with 8 bases fitting TRBD1. With V trimmed by 1 base and J by 0 bases, 1 base remained unmatched. Germline values: CDR1 LGHDT, CDR2 YNNKEL (reference sequence). This CDR3 is 15 amino acids long. The DNA of the CDR3 is TGTGCCAGCAGCCAAGGACAGGGGACTAACTATGGCTACACCTTC. Protein: CASSQGQGTNYGYTF.

The rearrangement links TRBV15 to TRBJ2-2; D is undetermined. The CDR3 has 15 residues. Looked up from germline, CDR1 is LNHNV and CDR2 is YYDKDF (reference sequence). Deletions cut 2 bases from V and 4 bases from J, with 11 bases between. The DNA for the CDR3 is TGTGCCACCAGCAGATTTACGACGGGCACCGGGGAGCTGTTTTTT. Translating it yields CATSRFTTGTGELFF.

The chain uses TRBV29-1 and TRBJ1-2, with D possibly matching TRBD1 (6 bases). In germline, CDR1 is SQVTM, CDR2 ANQGSEA. Deletions cut 3 bases from V and 7 bases from J, with 18 bases between. CDR3 size: 14 residues. The CDR3 here is CSVDGGAREGGYTF. For the CDR3, the DNA is TGCAGCGTTGACGGGGGGGCCAGGGAGGGTGGCTACACCTTC.

The V and J genes are TRBV19 and TRBJ1-5, with 8 bases fitting TRBD1. CDR1 and CDR2 from the germline V gene are LNHDA and SQIVND (reference sequence). This CDR3 has 14 amino acids. V lost 4 bases to trimming and J lost 4 bases; unmatched junction nucleotides: 3. The DNA for the CDR3 is TGTGCCAGTAGTACCAGGACAGGGAATCAGCCCCAGCATTTT. Protein product: CASSTRTGNQPQHF.

The chain joins TRBV24-1 to TRBJ2-5, with 11 positions matching TRBD2. The CDR3 consists of 14 residues. The germline gives CDR1 KGHDR, CDR2 SFDVKD. The trim removed 7 bases at V and 5 bases at J, leaving 5 bases unmatched. The CDR3: CATSLAGGEETQYF. Written as DNA, the CDR3 is TGTGCCACCAGCTTAGCGGGAGGGGAGGAGACCCAGTACTTC.

The genes are TRBV27 and TRBJ1-3; D possibly corresponds to TRBD1 (5 bases). Germline values: CDR1 MNHEY, CDR2 SMNVEV (reference sequence). The ends were cut back, 0 bases at V and 2 bases at J, with 8 bases in the middle. The CDR3 is 15 amino acids. The CDR3 protein is CASSLSWGAGNTIYF. CDR3 coding DNA: TGTGCCAGCAGTTTATCATGGGGGGCTGGAAACACCATATATTTT.

The gene calls are TRBV5-1 and TRBJ1-1; tentatively, D is TRBD1 (5 bases). Looked up from germline, CDR1 is SGHRS and CDR2 is YFSETQ. V was trimmed by 3 bases and J by 3 bases, leaving 9 bases between them. The CDR3 runs 13 residues. As DNA, the CDR3 is TGCGCCAGCAGCTACGTCAGGGACACTGAAGCTTTCTTT. Translation gives CASSYVRDTEAFF.

The CDR3 nucleotides read TGTGCCAGCAGCTTCGAAGGGGACACCTACGAGCAGTACTTC. Encoded protein: CASSFEGDTYEQYF. This sequence joins TRBV5-6 and TRBJ2-7; a possible D gene is TRBD1 (6 bases). The length of the CDR3 is 14 residues. V lost 2 bases and J 2 bases, leaving 11 bases between the germline ends. Germline assignment: CDR1 SGHDT and CDR2 YYEEEE.